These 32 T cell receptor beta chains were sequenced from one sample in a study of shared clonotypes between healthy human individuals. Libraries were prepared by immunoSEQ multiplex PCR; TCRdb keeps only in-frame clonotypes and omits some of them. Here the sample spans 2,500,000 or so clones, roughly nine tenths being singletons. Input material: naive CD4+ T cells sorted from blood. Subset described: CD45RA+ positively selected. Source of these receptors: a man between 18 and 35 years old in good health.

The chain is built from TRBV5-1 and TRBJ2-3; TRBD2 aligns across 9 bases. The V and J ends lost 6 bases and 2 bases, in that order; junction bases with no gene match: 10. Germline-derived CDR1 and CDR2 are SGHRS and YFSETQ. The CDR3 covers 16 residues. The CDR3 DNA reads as TGCGCCAGCACCCTCGGGGCTAGCGGGGACACAGATACGCAGTATTTT. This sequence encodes CASTLGASGDTDTQYF.

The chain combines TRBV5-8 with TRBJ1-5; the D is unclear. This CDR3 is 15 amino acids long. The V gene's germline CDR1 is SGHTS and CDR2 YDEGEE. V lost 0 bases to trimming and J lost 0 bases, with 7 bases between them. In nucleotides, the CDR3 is TGTGCCAGCAGCTTGGAGGGTTATAGCAATCAGCCCCAGCATTTT. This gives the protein CASSLEGYSNQPQHF.

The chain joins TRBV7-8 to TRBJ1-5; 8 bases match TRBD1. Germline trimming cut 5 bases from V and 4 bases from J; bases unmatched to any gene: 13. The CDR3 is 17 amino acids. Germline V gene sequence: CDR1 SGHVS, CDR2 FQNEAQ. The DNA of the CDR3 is TGTGCCAGCAGCCCCCAATCCGACAGGGGACTGAATCAGCCCCAGCATTTT. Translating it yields CASSPQSDRGLNQPQHF.

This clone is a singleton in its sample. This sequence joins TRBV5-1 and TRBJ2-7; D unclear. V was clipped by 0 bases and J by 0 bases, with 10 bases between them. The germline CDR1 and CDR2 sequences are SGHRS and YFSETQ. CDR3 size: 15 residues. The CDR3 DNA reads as TGCGCCAGCAGCTTGGCAGGATTCAGCTCCTACGAGCAGTACTTC. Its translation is CASSLAGFSSYEQYF. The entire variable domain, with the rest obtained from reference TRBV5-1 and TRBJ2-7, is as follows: KAGVTQTPRYLIKTRGQQVTLSCSPISGHRSVSWYQQTPGQGLQFLFEYFSETQRNKGNFPGRFSGRQFSNSRSEMNVSTLELGDSALYLCASSLAGFSSYEQYFGPGTRLTVT.

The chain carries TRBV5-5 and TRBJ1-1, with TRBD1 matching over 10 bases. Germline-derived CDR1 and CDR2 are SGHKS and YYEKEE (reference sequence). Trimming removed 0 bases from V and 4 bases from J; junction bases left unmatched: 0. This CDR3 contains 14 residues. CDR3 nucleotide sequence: TGTGCCAGCAGCTTGGGGACAGGGGGCACTGAAGCTTTCTTT. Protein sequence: CASSLGTGGTEAFF.

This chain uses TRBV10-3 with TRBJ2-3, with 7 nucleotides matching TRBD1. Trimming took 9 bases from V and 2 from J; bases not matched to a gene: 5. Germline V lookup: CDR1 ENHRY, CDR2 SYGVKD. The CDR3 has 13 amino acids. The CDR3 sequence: CAIQGMTTDTQYF. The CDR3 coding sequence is TGTGCCATACAGGGGATGACCACAGATACGCAGTATTTT.

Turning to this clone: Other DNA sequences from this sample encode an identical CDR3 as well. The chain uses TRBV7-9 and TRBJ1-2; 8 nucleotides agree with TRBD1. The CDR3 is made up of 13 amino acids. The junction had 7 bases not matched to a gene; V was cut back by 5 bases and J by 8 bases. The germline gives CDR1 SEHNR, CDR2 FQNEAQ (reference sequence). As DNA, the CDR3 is TGTGCCAGCAGCGCTCAGGGGGCCGGGGGCTACACCTTC. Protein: CASSAQGAGGYTF. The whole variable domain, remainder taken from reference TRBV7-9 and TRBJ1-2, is DTGVSQNPRHKITKRGQNVTFRCDPISEHNRLYWYRQTLGQGPEFLTYFQNEAQLEKSRLLSDRFSAERPKGSFSTLEIQRTEQGDSAMYLCASSAQGAGGYTFGSGTRLTVV.

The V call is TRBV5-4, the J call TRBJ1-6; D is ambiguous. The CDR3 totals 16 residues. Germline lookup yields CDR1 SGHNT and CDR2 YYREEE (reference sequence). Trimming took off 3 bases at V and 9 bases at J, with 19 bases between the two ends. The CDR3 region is CASSWGLGQAASPLHF. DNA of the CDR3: TGTGCCAGCAGCTGGGGTCTAGGCCAGGCGGCTTCACCCCTCCACTTT.

CDR3 sequence reads: CASSLGAGEETQYF. The CDR3 DNA is TGTGCCAGCAGCTTAGGGGCGGGAGAAGAGACCCAGTACTTC. V usage is TRBV7-6 and J usage is TRBJ2-5, with 7 bases identical to TRBD2. Looked up from germline, CDR1 is SGHVS and CDR2 is FNYEAQ. This CDR3 region has 14 residues. The V segment lost 1 base and the J segment 3 bases; nucleotides outside the gene matches: 2. Variable domain in full (rest from reference TRBV7-6 and TRBJ2-5): GAGVSQSPRYKVTKRGQDVALRCDPISGHVSLYWYRQALGQGPEFLTYFNYEAQQDKSGLPNDRFSAERPEGSISTLTIQRTEQRDSAMYRCASSLGAGEETQYFGPGTRLLVL.

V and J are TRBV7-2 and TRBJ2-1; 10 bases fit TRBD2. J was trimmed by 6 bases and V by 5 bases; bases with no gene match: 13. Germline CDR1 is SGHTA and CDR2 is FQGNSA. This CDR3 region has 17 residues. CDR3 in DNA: TGTGCCAGCAGCCGAATGCAAGCGGGAGGGTTGGGCAATGAGCAGTTCTTC. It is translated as CASSRMQAGGLGNEQFF.

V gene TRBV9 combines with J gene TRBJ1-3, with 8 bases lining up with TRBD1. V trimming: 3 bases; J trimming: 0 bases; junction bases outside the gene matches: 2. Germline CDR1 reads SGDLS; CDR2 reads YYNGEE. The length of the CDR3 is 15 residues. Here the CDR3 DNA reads TGTGCCAGCAGCGAGGGGACAGGCTCTGGAAACACCATATATTTT. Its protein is CASSEGTGSGNTIYF. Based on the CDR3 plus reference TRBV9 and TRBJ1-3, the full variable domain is DSGVTQTPKHLITATGQRVTLRCSPRSGDLSVYWYQQSLDQGLQFLIQYYNGEERAKGNILERFSAQQFPDLHSELNLSSLELGDSALYFCASSEGTGSGNTIYFGEGSWLTVV.

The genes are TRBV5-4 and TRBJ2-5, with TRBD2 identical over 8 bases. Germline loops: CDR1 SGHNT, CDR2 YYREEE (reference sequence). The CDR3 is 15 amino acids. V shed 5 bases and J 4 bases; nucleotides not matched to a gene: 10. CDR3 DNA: TGTGCCAGCAGACTCTCCGGGGGGGCCGGAGAGACCCAGTACTTC. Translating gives CASRLSGGAGETQYF. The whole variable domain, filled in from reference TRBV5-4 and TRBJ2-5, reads ETGVTQSPTHLIKTRGQQVTLRCSSQSGHNTVSWYQQALGQGPQFIFQYYREEENGRGNFPPRFSGLQFPNYSSELNVNALELDDSALYLCASRLSGGAGETQYFGPGTRLLVL.

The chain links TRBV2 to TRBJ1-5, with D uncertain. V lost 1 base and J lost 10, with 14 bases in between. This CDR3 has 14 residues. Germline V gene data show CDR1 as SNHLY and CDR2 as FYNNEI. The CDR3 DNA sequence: TGTGCCAGCAGTGAAGGACGTACCCCCCTACCCCAGCATTTT. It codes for CASSEGRTPLPQHF. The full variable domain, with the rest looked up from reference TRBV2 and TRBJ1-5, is EPEVTQTPSHQVTQMGQEVILRCVPISNHLYFYWYRQILGQKVEFLVSFYNNEISEKSEIFDDQFSVERPDGSNFTLKIRSTKLEDSAMYFCASSEGRTPLPQHFGDGTRLSIL.

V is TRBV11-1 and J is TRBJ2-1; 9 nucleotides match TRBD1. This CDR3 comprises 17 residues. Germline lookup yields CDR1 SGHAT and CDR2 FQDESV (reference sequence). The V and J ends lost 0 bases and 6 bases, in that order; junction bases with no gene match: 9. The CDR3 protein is CASSLAVMGQGGNEQFF. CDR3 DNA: TGTGCCAGCAGCTTAGCGGTGATGGGACAGGGAGGCAATGAGCAGTTCTTC.

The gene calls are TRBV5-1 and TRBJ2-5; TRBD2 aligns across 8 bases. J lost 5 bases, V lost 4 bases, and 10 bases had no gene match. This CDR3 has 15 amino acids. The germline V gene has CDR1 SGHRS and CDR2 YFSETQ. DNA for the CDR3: TGCGCCAGCAGCGCATCCGGGACTAGAGGGGAGACCCAGTACTTC. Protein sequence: CASSASGTRGETQYF.

Written as DNA, the CDR3 is TGTGCCAGCATGGTTCGGGGCTACAATGAGCAGTTCTTC. Translating it yields CASMVRGYNEQFF. The chain recombines TRBV6-5 with TRBJ2-1; a weak D match, TRBD2 (5 bases). Germline CDR1 and CDR2: MNHEY and SVGAGI. V was pared by 7 bases and J by 3 bases, with 10 bases between. This CDR3 is 13 amino acids long.

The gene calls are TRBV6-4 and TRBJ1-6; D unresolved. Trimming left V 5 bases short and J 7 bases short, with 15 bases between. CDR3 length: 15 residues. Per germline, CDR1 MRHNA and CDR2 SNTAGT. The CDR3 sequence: CASSPTGSDNSPLHF. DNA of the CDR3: TGTGCCAGCAGTCCGACCGGGAGCGACAATTCACCCCTCCACTTT.

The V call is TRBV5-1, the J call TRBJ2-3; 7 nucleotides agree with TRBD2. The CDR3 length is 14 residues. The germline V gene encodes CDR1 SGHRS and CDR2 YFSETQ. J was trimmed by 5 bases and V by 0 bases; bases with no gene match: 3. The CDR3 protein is CASSLDLAVDTQYF. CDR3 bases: TGCGCCAGCAGCTTGGACCTAGCGGTAGATACGCAGTATTTT.

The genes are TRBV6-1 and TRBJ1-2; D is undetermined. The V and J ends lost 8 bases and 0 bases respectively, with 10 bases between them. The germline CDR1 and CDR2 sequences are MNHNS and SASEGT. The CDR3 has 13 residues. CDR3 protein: CASRMGTNYGYTF. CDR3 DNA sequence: TGTGCCAGCCGTATGGGGACTAACTATGGCTACACCTTC.

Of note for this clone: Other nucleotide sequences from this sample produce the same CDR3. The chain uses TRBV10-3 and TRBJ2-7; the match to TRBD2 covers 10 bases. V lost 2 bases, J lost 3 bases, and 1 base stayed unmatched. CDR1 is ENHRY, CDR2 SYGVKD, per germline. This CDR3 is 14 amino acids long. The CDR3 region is CAISEASGSYEQYF. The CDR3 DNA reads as TGTGCCATCAGTGAGGCTAGCGGGAGCTACGAGCAGTACTTC.

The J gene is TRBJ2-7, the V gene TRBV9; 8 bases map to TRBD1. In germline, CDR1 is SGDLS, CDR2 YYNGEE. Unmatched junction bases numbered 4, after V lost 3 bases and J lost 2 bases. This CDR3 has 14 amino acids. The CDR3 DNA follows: TGTGCCAGCAGCGGACGGACAGGGACCTACGAGCAGTACTTC. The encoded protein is CASSGRTGTYEQYF. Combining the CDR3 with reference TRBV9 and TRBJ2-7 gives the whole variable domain DSGVTQTPKHLITATGQRVTLRCSPRSGDLSVYWYQQSLDQGLQFLIQYYNGEERAKGNILERFSAQQFPDLHSELNLSSLELGDSALYFCASSGRTGTYEQYFGPGTRLTVT.

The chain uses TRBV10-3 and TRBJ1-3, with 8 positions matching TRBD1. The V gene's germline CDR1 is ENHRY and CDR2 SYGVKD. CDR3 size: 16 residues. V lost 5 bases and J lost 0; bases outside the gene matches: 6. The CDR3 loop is CAISSGTGSSGNTIYF. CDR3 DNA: TGTGCCATCAGTTCCGGGACAGGCAGCTCTGGAAACACCATATATTTT.

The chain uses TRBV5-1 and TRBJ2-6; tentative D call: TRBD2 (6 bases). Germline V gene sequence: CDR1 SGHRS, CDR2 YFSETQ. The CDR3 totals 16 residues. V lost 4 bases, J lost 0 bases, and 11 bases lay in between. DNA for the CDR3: TGCGCCAGCAGCCGCGGGACGGACTCTGGGGCCAACGTCCTGACTTTC. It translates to CASSRGTDSGANVLTF.

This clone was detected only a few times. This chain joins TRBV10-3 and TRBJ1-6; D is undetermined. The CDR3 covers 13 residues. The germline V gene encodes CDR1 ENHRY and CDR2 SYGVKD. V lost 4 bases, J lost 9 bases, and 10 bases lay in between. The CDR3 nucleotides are TGTGCCATCAGTGCGGAAATCGGTTCACCCCTCCACTTT. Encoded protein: CAISAEIGSPLHF.

The CDR3 DNA sequence: TGTGCCAGCATGAAGAGGCTCATCCTAAAATCCTCTGGAAACACCATATATTTT. This gives the protein CASMKRLILKSSGNTIYF. The chain has TRBV28 and TRBJ1-3; no reliable D call. This CDR3 has 18 residues. Trimming took off 7 bases at V and 0 bases at J, with 22 bases between the two ends. Germline lookup yields CDR1 MDHEN and CDR2 SYDVKM. Full variable domain (remainder filled in from reference TRBV28 and TRBJ1-3): DVKVTQSSRYLVKRTGEKVFLECVQDMDHENMFWYRQDPGLGLRLIYFSYDVKMKEKGDIPEGYSVSREKKERFSLILESASTNQTSMYLCASMKRLILKSSGNTIYFGEGSWLTVV.

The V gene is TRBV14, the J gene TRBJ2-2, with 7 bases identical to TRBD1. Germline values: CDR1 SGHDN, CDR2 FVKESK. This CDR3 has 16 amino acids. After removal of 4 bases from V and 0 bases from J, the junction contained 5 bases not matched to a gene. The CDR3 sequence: CASSRRTGSNTGELFF. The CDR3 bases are TGTGCCAGCAGCCGAAGGACAGGTTCGAACACCGGGGAGCTGTTTTTT.

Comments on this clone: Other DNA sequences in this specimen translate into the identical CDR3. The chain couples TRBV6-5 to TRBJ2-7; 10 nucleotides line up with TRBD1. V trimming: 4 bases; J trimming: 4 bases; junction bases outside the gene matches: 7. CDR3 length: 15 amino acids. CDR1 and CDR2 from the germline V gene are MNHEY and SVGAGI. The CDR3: CASSSPGQGNYEQYF. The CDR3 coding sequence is TGTGCCAGCAGTTCGCCGGGACAGGGGAATTACGAGCAGTACTTC.

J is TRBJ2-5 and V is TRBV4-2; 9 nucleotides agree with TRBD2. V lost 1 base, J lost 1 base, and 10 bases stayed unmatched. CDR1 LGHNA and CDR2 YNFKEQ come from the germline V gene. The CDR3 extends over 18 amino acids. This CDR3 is CASSQVVGAGGPQETQYF. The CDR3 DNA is TGTGCCAGCAGCCAAGTAGTCGGAGCGGGGGGACCCCAAGAGACCCAGTACTTC.

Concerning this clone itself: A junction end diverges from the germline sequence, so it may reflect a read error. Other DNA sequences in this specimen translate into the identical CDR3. CDR3 coding DNA: TGTGCCAGCAGTCGGGACGGCTACGAACAGTACTTC. Encoded protein: CASSRDGYEQYF. The chain employs TRBV6-5 and TRBJ2-7; TRBD1 or TRBD2 may be the D gene (5 bases each). Germline lookup yields CDR1 MNHEY and CDR2 SVGAGI. The CDR3 extends over 12 amino acids.

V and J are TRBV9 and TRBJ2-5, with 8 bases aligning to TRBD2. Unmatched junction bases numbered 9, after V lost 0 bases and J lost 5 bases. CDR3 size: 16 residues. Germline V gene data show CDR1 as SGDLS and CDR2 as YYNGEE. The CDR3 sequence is CASSVASGLGPETQYF. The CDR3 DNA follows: TGTGCCAGCAGCGTAGCTTCGGGACTAGGTCCGGAGACCCAGTACTTC.

The CDR3 is CASSPSGSVNEQFF. The DNA for the CDR3 is TGTGCCAGCAGCCCTAGCGGGAGTGTCAATGAGCAGTTCTTC. This chain joins TRBV7-9 and TRBJ2-1; 10 bases align to TRBD2. The germline V gene has CDR1 SEHNR and CDR2 FQNEAQ (reference sequence). The CDR3 is made up of 14 amino acids. V shed 5 bases and J 6 bases; nucleotides not matched to a gene: 4.

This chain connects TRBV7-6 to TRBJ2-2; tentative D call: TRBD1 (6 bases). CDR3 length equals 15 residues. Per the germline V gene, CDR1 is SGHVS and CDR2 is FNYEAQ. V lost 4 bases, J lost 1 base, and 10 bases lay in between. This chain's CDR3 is CASSSGAWNTGELFF. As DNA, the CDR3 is TGTGCCAGCAGCTCAGGGGCCTGGAACACCGGGGAGCTGTTTTTT.